This paragraph covers one T cell receptor (beta chain) sequence. The CDR3 totals 11 residues. The ends were cut back, 7 bases at V and 5 bases at J, with 8 bases in the middle. Per the germline V gene, CDR1 is PRHDT and CDR2 is FYEKMQ (reference sequence). The record originates from a study of blood T cell repertoires in COVID-19. Study-wide context: Collection of acute and convalescent COVID-19 samples took place in the United States, Italy and Spain.

Original handling: Estimates of nucleated cell counts were drawn from the amplification of reference gene primers. Clones were sequenced by immunoSEQ multiplex PCR, and TCRdb holds only the in-frame ones, with some missing. The D gene and trimming were derived from the DNA, and the V and J assignments and clone size from that table. The table includes over 70,000 clones, roughly 80% detected once. The TCR originated in a human donor in a cohort sampled during active COVID-19. The genes are TRBV13 and TRBJ2-5; unclear D gene. The sequenced material came from peripheral blood. The CDR3 protein is CASTPLETQYF. The DNA of the CDR3 is TGTGCCAGCACTCCACTCGAGACCCAGTACTTC.